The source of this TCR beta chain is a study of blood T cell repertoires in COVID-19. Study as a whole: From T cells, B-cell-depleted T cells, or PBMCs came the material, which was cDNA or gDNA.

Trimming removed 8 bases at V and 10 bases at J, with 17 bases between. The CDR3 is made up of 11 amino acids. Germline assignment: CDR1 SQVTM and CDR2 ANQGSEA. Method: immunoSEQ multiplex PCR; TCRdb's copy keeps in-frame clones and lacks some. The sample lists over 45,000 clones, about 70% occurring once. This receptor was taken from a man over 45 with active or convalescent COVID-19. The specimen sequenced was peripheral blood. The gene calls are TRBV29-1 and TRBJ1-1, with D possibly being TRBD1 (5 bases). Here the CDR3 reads CSSRDSGGAFF. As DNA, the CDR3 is TGCAGCAGCCGGGACTCCGGAGGAGCTTTCTTT. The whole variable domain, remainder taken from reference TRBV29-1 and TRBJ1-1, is SAVISQKPSRDICQRGTSLTIQCQVDSQVTMMFWYRQQPGQSLTLIATANQGSEATYESGFVIDKFPISRPNLTFSTLTVSNMSPEDSSIYLCSSRDSGGAFFGQGTRLTVV.